This entry is about one T cell receptor (beta chain). The read gets to within 3 residues of the CDR3 end, and the germline J gene fills in the rest. These data come from a study of T cells in women clearing cervical HPV infection. Study context: Controls were women whose single incident HPV16 infection cleared within 12 months without precancer or cancer.

Dot-blot hybridization genotyped cervical HPV amplified with MY09/MY11 PCR. Trimming took 1 base from V and 4 from J, leaving 10 bases between them. The CDR3 is 14 residues long. Looked up from germline, CDR1 is KGHSY and CDR2 is FQNENV. The assay was immunoSEQ multiplex PCR, and TCRdb's table has in-frame clones only and misses some. The listing contains about 48,000 clones. This sequence joins TRBV16 and TRBJ1-1; D may be TRBD1 (6 bases). The source is a woman aged 18 to 75 with a cervical HPV16 infection that either progressed to CIN3+ or cleared (not recorded which). The sequencing input was blood buffy coat. Partial CDR3 DNA: TGTGCCAGCAGCCAATACTTAGGGGGCACTGAA. It encodes CASSQYLGGTE. The full CDR3 reads CASSQYLGGTEAFF. Filled out from reference TRBV16 and TRBJ1-1, the complete variable domain reads GEEVAQTPKHLVRGEGQKAKLYCAPIKGHSYVFWYQQVLKNEFKFLISFQNENVFDETGMPKERFSAKCLPNSPCSLEIQATKLEDSAVYFCASSQYLGGTEAFFGQGTRLTVV.